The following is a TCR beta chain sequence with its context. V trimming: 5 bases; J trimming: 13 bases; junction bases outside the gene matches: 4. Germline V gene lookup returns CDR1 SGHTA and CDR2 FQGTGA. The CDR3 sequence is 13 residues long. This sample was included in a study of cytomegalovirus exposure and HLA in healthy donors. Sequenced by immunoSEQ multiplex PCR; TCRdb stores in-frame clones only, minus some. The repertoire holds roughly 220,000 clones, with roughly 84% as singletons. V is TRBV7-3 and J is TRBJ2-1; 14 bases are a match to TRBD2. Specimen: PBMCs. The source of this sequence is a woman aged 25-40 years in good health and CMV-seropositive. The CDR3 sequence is CASSPGLAGEQFF. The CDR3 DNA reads TGTGCCAGCAGCCCGGGACTAGCGGGGGAACAGTTCTTC.